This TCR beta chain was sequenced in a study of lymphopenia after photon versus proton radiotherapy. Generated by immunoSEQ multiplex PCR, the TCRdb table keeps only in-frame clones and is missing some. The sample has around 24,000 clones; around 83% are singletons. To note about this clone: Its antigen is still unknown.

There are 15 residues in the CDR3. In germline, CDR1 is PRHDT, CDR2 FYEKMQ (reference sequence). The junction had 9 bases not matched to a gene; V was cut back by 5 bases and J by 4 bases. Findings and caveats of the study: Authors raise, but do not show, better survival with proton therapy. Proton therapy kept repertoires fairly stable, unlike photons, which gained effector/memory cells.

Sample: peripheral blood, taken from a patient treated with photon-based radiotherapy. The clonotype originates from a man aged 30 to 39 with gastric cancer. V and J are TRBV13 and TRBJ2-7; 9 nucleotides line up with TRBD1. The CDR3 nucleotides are TGTGCCAGCAGCCAACAGGGGGCCTCAATATACGAGCAGTACTTC. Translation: CASSQQGASIYEQYF.